This is a list of T cell receptor beta chains from one sample in a study of shared T cell receptors in the human thymus. Some clones are missing from TCRdb's copy, which holds only in-frame ones; the method was immunoSEQ multiplex PCR. Among about 380,000 clones listed, just under 95% were seen once. The sample comprised thymocytes. The receptors come from a human donor. Each CDR3 is given with its conserved first and last residue. The order of the fields is J gene, clone size, V gene, D gene, CDR3 protein, CDR3 DNA. D genes are given only for firm matches. Size is stated for part of the rows, as once, few or many counts, or as a class when the clone is expanded.

j_gene: TRBJ2-1; abundance: NA; v_gene: TRBV29-1; d_gene: TRBD2; CDR3aa: CSVASGRPSYNEQFF; CDR3nt: TGCAGCGTTGCCAGCGGGAGGCCCTCCTACAATGAGCAGTTCTTC
j_gene: TRBJ2-7; abundance: NA; v_gene: TRBV10-3; d_gene: TRBD2; CDR3aa: CAISRSGRASYEQYF; CDR3nt: TGTGCCATCAGTCGTAGCGGGAGGGCCTCCTACGAGCAGTACTTC
j_gene: TRBJ1-4; abundance: NA; v_gene: TRBV14; d_gene: NA; CDR3aa: CASSQTNRDPNEKLFF; CDR3nt: TGTGCCAGCAGCCAAACTAACAGGGATCCTAATGAAAAACTGTTTTTT
j_gene: TRBJ2-2; abundance: NA; v_gene: TRBV27; d_gene: TRBD1; CDR3aa: CASSFGTGGAGTGELFF; CDR3nt: TGTGCCAGCAGTTTCGGGACAGGGGGCGCCGGAACCGGGGAGCTGTTTTTT
j_gene: TRBJ2-7; abundance: NA; v_gene: TRBV5-1; d_gene: NA; CDR3aa: CASSLEATAYEQYF; CDR3nt: TGCGCCAGCAGCTTGGAAGCGACTGCCTACGAGCAGTACTTC
j_gene: TRBJ2-7; abundance: NA; v_gene: TRBV7-9; d_gene: NA; CDR3aa: CASSHHGRSYEQYF; CDR3nt: TGTGCCAGCAGCCACCATGGACGGAGCTACGAGCAGTACTTC
j_gene: TRBJ2-5; abundance: NA; v_gene: TRBV21-1; d_gene: NA; CDR3aa: CASSTRDVQETQYF; CDR3nt: TGTGCCAGCAGCACCCGGGACGTGCAAGAGACCCAGTACTTC
j_gene: TRBJ2-2; abundance: NA; v_gene: TRBV11-3; d_gene: NA; CDR3aa: CASSLDSLGELFF; CDR3nt: TGTGCCAGCAGCTTAGATTCCCTAGGGGAGCTGTTTTTT
j_gene: TRBJ2-7; abundance: NA; v_gene: TRBV5-4; d_gene: TRBD2; CDR3aa: CASSLTSGNYEQYF; CDR3nt: TGTGCCAGCAGTCTGACTAGCGGGAACTACGAGCAGTACTTC
j_gene: TRBJ2-7; abundance: NA; v_gene: TRBV5-4; d_gene: NA; CDR3aa: CASSPPGARTSKGIFYEQYF; CDR3nt: TGTGCCAGCAGCCCACCGGGCGCGAGGACATCCAAGGGGATTTTCTACGAGCAGTACTTC
j_gene: TRBJ1-1; abundance: NA; v_gene: TRBV14; d_gene: NA; CDR3aa: CASSQGARKWTEAFF; CDR3nt: TGTGCCAGCAGCCAAGGGGCGAGGAAGTGGACTGAAGCTTTCTTT
j_gene: TRBJ2-3; abundance: NA; v_gene: TRBV27; d_gene: NA; CDR3aa: CASTSGLNTDTQYF; CDR3nt: TGTGCCAGCACCTCGGGACTGAACACAGATACGCAGTATTTT
j_gene: TRBJ1-3; abundance: NA; v_gene: TRBV6-6; d_gene: NA; CDR3aa: CASSARVAGNTIYF; CDR3nt: TGTGCCAGCAGTGCCAGGGTAGCTGGAAACACCATATATTTT
j_gene: TRBJ1-1; abundance: once; v_gene: TRBV5-4; d_gene: NA; CDR3aa: CASSPNRPNGTVLTEAFF; CDR3nt: TGTGCCAGCAGCCCGAACAGGCCTAACGGGACCGTTTTGACTGAAGCTTTCTTT
j_gene: TRBJ2-7; abundance: NA; v_gene: TRBV4-3; d_gene: NA; CDR3aa: CASSHQGGLYEQYF; CDR3nt: TGCGCCAGCAGCCATCAGGGAGGCCTCTACGAGCAGTACTTC
j_gene: TRBJ2-1; abundance: NA; v_gene: TRBV2; d_gene: TRBD1; CDR3aa: CASSGGTGVCNEQFF; CDR3nt: TGTGCCAGCAGTGGGGGGACAGGGGTTTGCAATGAGCAGTTCTTC
j_gene: TRBJ1-1; abundance: NA; v_gene: TRBV5-1; d_gene: NA; CDR3aa: CASSLLARGEYVGNTEAFF; CDR3nt: TGCGCCAGCAGCCTCTTAGCGAGGGGGGAATATGTTGGGAACACTGAAGCTTTCTTT